This is a list of T cell receptor beta chains from one sample in a study of vaccination and CD4 T cells after COVID-19. Antigens of these TCRs are unknown. TCRdb itself ran the PCR reads through MiXCR, one entry per CDR3 protein. The sample holds fewer than 15,000 distinct CDR3 sequences; 45% to 70% are singletons and the top ten take about 15%. Sequenced input: CD4+ T cells from blood, cultured in vitro. The origin of the receptors is a human donor who had recovered from COVID-19. Each CDR3 is given with its conserved first and last residue. Fields, in order: clone size, D gene, V gene, J gene, CDR3 protein, CDR3 DNA. D genes are given only for firm matches. Clone size is shown for a subset of rows, as once, few, many or a class of expanded clone.

>-|-|TRBV7-9|TRBJ2-3
CASSPEGVDTQYF
TGTGCCAGCAGTCCCGAAGGGGTAGATACGCAGTATTTT
>-|-|TRBV29-1|TRBJ2-3
CSVGQGTDTQYF
TGCAGCGTTGGGCAGGGCACAGATACGCAGTATTTT
>medium-sized|-|TRBV19|TRBJ2-7
CASSIFLGRNYEQYF
TGTGCCAGTAGTATCTTTCTAGGGCGGAACTACGAGCAGTACTTC
>-|-|TRBV29-1|TRBJ1-2
CSVVRGGYGYTF
TGCAGCGTTGTCAGGGGTGGATATGGCTACACCTTC
>-|TRBD1|TRBV20-1|TRBJ1-5
CSATTGVNQPQHF
TGCAGTGCCACCACAGGGGTCAATCAGCCCCAGCATTTT
>-|-|TRBV6-1|TRBJ1-5
CASTILQGGKITLPQPQHF
TGTGCCAGCACCATATTACAAGGGGGGAAGATAACTCTTCCTCAGCCCCAGCATTTT
>few|-|TRBV28|TRBJ2-5
CASSYGSSETQYF
TGTGCCAGCAGTTACGGGTCTAGCGAGACCCAGTACTTC
>-|-|TRBV24-1|TRBJ2-1
CATSDGPGTHNEQFF
TGTGCCACCAGTGATGGGCCAGGTACCCACAATGAGCAGTTCTTC
>-|TRBD1|TRBV7-9|TRBJ1-4
CASSLGQDNEKLFF
TGTGCCAGCAGCCTGGGACAGGATAATGAAAAACTGTTTTTT
>-|TRBD1|TRBV9|TRBJ1-1
CASSVTPGGSEAFF
TGTGCCAGCAGCGTTACTCCAGGGGGATCCGAAGCTTTCTTT
>-|-|TRBV5-1|TRBJ1-1
CASRKTGNTEAFF
TGCGCCAGCAGGAAGACAGGGAACACTGAAGCTTTCTTT
>-|-|TRBV7-9|TRBJ1-1
CASSSTSVSTEAFF
TGTGCCAGCAGCTCCACAAGCGTGAGCACTGAAGCTTTCTTT
>-|TRBD1|TRBV5-5|TRBJ1-6
CASSLDRVHNSPLHF
TGTGCCAGCAGCCTCGACAGGGTCCATAATTCACCCCTCCACTTT
>-|-|TRBV7-3|TRBJ1-1
CASSLNRDTEAFF
TGTGCCAGCAGCTTAAACAGAGACACTGAAGCTTTCTTT
>-|-|TRBV29-1|TRBJ1-2
CSVTTGTANYGYTF
TGCAGCGTGACAACCGGGACCGCTAACTATGGCTACACCTTC
>-|TRBD2|TRBV19|TRBJ2-3
CASRNRGQTGGVRTDTQYF
TGTGCCAGTAGGAACCGTGGACAAACGGGAGGAGTACGCACAGATACGCAGTATTTT
>few|TRBD2|TRBV20-1|TRBJ2-2
CSATGTSYTGELFF
TGCAGTGCGACCGGGACTAGCTACACCGGGGAGCTGTTTTTT
>few|-|TRBV6-1|TRBJ1-1
CASSPYSAEAFF
TGTGCCAGCAGTCCATACAGCGCCGAAGCTTTCTTT
>few|-|TRBV24-1|TRBJ2-3
CATSDSGTWGPDTQYF
TGTGCCACCAGTGACTCCGGGACTTGGGGCCCAGATACGCAGTATTTT
>-|TRBD2|TRBV6-1|TRBJ2-7
CASSERLAGFYEQYF
TGTGCCAGCAGTGAAAGACTAGCGGGATTTTACGAGCAGTACTTC
>-|-|TRBV2|TRBJ2-7
CASSDEVKAEQYF
TGTGCCAGCAGTGATGAGGTTAAGGCCGAGCAGTACTTC
>-|-|TRBV27|TRBJ1-1
CASRPGQTNTEAFF
TGTGCCAGCAGACCGGGACAAACGAACACTGAAGCTTTCTTT
>large|-|TRBV27|TRBJ1-6
CASRRRLINSPLHF
TGTGCCAGCAGAAGGCGACTGATTAATTCACCCCTCCACTTT
>-|-|TRBV20-1|TRBJ1-1
CSATDIGPDEAFF
TGCAGTGCTACGGACATAGGGCCTGACGAAGCTTTCTTT
>-|TRBD2|TRBV24-1|TRBJ2-1
CATSDATGLASSYNEQFF
TGTGCCACCAGTGATGCCACGGGACTAGCGAGCTCCTACAATGAGCAGTTCTTC